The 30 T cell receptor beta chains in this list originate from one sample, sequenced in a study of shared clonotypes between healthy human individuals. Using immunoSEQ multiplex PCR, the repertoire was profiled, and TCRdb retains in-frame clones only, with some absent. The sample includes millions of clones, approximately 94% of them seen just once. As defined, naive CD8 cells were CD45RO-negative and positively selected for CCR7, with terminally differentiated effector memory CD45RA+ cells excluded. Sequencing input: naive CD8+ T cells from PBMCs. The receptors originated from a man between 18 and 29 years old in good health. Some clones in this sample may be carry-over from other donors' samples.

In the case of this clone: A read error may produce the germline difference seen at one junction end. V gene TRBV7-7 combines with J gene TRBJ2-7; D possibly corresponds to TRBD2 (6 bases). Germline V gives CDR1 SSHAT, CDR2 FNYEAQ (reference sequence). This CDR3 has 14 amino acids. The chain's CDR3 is CASSRRLDSSEQYF. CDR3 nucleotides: TGTGCCAGCAGCAGGCGACTAGACTCCTCCGAGCAGTACTTC.

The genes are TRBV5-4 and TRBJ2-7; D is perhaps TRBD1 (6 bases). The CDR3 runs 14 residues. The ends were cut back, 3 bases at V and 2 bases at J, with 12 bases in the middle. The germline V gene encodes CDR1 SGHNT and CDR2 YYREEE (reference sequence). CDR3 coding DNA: TGTGCCAGCAGCTATGACAGGAGTCCCTACGAGCAGTACTTC. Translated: CASSYDRSPYEQYF.

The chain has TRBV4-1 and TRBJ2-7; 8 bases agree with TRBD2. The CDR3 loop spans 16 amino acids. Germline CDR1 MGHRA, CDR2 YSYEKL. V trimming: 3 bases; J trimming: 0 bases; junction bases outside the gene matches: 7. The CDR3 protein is CASSHLRAGVSYEQYF. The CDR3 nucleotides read TGCGCCAGCAGCCACCTTAGAGCGGGAGTCTCCTACGAGCAGTACTTC.

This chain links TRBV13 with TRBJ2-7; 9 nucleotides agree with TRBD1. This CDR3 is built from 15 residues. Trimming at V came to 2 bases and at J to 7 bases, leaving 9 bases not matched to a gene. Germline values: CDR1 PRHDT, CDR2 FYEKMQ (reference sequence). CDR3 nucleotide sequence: TGTGCCAGCAGCTTATTTTACAGGGGGCCGGGTGAGCAGTACTTC. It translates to CASSLFYRGPGEQYF.

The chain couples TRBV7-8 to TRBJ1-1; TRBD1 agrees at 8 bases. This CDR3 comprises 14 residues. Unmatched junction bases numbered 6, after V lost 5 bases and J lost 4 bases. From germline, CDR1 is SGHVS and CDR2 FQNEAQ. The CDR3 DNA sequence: TGTGCCAGCAGCATGGACAGGGTGGGCACTGAAGCTTTCTTT. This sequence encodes CASSMDRVGTEAFF.

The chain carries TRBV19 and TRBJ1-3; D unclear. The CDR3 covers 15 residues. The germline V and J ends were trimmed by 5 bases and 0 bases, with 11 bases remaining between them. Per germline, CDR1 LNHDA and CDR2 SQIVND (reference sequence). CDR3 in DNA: TGTGCCAGTAGTGCGCACCTCCCCTCTGGAAACACCATATATTTT. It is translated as CASSAHLPSGNTIYF.

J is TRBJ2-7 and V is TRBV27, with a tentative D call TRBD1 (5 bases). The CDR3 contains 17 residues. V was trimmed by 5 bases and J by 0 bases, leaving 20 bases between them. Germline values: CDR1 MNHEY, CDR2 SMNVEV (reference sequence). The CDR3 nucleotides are TGTGCCAGCAGTCTACAGGCCCCTCCCCTAAGCTCCTACGAGCAGTACTTC. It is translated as CASSLQAPPLSSYEQYF.

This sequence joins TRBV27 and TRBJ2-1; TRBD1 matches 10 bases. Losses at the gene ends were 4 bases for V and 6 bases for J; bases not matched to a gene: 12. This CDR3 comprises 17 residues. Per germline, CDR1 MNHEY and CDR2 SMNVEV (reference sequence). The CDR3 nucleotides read TGTGCCAGCAGTTCCTACTACCGGGACAGGGGCCGCAATGAGCAGTTCTTC. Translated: CASSSYYRDRGRNEQFF.

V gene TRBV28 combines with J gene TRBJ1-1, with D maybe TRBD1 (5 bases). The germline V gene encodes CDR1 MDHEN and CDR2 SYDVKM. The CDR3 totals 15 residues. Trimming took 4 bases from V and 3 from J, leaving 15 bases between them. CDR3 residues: CASSSPLGRDTEAFF. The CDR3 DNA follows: TGTGCCAGCAGTTCCCCCCTGGGACGTGACACTGAAGCTTTCTTT.

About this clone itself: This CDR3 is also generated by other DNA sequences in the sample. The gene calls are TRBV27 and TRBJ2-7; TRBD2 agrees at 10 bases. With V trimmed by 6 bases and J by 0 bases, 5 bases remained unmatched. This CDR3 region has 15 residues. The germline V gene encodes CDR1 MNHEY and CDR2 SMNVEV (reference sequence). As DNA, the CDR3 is TGTGCCAGCAGCCCCCGGACTAGCGGCTCCTACGAGCAGTACTTC. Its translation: CASSPRTSGSYEQYF.

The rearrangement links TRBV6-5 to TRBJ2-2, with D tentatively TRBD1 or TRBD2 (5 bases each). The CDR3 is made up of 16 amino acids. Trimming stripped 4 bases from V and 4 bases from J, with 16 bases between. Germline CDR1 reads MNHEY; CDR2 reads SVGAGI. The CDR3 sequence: CASSFSPGTITGELFF. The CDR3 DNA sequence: TGTGCCAGCAGTTTCAGTCCCGGGACCATCACCGGGGAGCTGTTTTTT.

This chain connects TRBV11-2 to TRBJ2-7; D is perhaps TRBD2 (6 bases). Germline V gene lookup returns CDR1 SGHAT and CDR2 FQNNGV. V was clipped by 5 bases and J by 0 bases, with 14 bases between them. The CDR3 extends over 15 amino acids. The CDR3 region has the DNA TGTGCCAGCAGCACTGGGGGAGGAAACTCCTACGAGCAGTACTTC. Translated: CASSTGGGNSYEQYF.

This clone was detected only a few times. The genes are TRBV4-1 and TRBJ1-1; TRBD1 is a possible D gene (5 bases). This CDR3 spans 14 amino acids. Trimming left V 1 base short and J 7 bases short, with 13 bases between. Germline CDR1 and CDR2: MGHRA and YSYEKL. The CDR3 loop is CASSQGDVWLEAFF. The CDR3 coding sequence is TGCGCCAGCAGCCAAGGGGACGTCTGGCTTGAAGCTTTCTTT.

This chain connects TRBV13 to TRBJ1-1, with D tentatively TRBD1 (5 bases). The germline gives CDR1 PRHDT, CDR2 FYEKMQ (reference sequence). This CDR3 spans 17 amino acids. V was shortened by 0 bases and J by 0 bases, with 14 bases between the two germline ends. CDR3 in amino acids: CASSLGPPGRLNTEAFF. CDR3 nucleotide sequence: TGTGCCAGCAGCTTAGGCCCCCCAGGGCGACTGAACACTGAAGCTTTCTTT.

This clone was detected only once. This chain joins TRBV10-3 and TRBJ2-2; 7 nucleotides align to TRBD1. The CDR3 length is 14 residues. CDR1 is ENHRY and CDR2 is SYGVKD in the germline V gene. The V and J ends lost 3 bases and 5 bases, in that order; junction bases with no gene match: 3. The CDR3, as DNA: TGTGCCATCAGTGATAACAGGGGAACCGGGGAGCTGTTTTTT. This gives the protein CAISDNRGTGELFF.

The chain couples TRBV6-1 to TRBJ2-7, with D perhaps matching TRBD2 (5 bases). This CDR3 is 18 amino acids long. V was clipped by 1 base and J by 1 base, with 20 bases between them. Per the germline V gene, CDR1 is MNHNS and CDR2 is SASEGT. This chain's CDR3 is CASSEGSGYRIQSYEQYF. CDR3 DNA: TGTGCCAGCAGTGAAGGGTCGGGGTACCGTATACAGTCCTACGAGCAGTACTTC.

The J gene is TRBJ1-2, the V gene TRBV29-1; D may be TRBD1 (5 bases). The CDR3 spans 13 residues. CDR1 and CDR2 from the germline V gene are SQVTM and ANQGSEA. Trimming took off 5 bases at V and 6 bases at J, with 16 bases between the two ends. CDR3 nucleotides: TGCAGCGTTTCGGGGGTAAAGTGGAATGGCTACACCTTC. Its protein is CSVSGVKWNGYTF.

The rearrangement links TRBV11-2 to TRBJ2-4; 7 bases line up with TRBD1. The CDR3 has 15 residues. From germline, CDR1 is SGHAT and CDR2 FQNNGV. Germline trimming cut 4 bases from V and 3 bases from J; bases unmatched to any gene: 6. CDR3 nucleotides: TGTGCCAGCAGCTCGGGACAGTATCTCAAAAACATTCAGTACTTC. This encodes CASSSGQYLKNIQYF.

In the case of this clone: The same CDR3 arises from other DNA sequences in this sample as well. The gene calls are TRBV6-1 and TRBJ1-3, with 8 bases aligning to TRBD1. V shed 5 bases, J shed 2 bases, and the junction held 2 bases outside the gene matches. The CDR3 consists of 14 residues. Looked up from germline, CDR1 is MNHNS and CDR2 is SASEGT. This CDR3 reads CASSLTGAGNTIYF. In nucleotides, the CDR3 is TGTGCCAGCAGTTTGACAGGGGCTGGAAACACCATATATTTT.

CDR3 nucleotides: TGTGCCAGCAGCTCCCGGGAGGGGCGCACAGATACGCAGTATTTT. Its translation is CASSSREGRTDTQYF. The gene calls are TRBV13 and TRBJ2-3, with 8 bases aligning to TRBD2. Trimming removed 4 bases from V and 1 base from J; junction bases left unmatched: 4. Looked up from germline, CDR1 is PRHDT and CDR2 is FYEKMQ (reference sequence). This CDR3 is built from 15 residues.

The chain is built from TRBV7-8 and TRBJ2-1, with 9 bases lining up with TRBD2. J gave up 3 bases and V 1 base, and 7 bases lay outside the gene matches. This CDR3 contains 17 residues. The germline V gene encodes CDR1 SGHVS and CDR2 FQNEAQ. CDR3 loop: CASSLVLLAGVYNEQFF. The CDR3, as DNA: TGTGCCAGCAGCTTAGTGCTTTTAGCGGGAGTCTACAATGAGCAGTTCTTC.

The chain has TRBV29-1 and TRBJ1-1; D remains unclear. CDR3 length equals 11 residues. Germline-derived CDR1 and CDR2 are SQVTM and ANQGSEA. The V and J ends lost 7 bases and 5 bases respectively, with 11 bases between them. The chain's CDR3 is CSGRLGTEAFF. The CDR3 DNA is TGCAGCGGGAGACTTGGAACTGAAGCTTTCTTT.

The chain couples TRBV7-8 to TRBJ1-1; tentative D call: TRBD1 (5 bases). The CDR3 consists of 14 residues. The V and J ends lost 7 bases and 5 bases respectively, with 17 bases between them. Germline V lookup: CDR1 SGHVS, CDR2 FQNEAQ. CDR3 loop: CASKFTSRGTEAFF. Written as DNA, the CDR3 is TGTGCCAGCAAATTCACGAGTCGGGGGACTGAAGCTTTCTTT.

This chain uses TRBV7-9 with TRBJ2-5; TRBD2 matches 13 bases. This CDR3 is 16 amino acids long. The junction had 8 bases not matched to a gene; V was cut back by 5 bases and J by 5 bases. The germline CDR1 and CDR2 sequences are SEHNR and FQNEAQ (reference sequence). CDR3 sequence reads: CASSRGALAGGETQYF. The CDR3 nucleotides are TGTGCCAGCAGCCGGGGGGCACTAGCGGGAGGGGAGACCCAGTACTTC.

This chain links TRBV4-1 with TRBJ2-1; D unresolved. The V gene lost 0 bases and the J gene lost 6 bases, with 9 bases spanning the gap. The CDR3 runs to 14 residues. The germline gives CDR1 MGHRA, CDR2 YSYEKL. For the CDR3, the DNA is TGCGCCAGCAGCCAAGATCCCAGCGTCAATGAGCAGTTCTTC. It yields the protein CASSQDPSVNEQFF.

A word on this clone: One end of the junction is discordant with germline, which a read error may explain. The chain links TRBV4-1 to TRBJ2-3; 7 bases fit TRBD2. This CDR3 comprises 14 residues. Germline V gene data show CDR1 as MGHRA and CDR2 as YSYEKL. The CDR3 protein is CASSQGKGLGRTFF. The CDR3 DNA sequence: TGCGCCAGCAGCCAGGGGAAAGGACTAGGACGTACTTTTTTT.

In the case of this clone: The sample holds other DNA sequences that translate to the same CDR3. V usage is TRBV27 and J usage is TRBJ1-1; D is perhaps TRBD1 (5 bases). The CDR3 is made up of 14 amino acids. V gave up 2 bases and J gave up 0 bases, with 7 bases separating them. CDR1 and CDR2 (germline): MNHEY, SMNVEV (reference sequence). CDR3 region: CASSLRQMNTEAFF. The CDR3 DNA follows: TGTGCCAGCAGTTTACGACAGATGAACACTGAAGCTTTCTTT.

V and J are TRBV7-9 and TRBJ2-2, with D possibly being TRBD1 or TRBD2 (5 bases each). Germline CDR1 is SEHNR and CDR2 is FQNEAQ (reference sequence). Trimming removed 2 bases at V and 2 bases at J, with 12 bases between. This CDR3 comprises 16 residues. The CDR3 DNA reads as TGTGCCAGCAGCTTATCCCCTAGGGACAACACCGGGGAGCTGTTTTTT. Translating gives CASSLSPRDNTGELFF.

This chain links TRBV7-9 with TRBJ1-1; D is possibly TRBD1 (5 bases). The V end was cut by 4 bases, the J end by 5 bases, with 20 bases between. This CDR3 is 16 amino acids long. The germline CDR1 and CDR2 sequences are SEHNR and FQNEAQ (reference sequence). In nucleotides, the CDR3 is TGTGCCAGCAGCTCCTCCAGGGCAGGGTTTAATACTGAAGCTTTCTTT. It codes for CASSSSRAGFNTEAFF.

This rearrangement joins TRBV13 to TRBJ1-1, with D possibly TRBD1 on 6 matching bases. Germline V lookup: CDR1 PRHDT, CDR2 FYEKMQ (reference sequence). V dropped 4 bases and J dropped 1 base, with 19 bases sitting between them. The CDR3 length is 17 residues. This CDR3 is CASSSRHRAVSNTEAFF. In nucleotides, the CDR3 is TGTGCCAGCAGCTCTCGTCACAGGGCAGTCTCGAACACTGAAGCTTTCTTT.